The T cell receptor beta chain described here comes from a study of T cells in Graves' hyperthyroidism and ophthalmopathy. RNA transcripts served as the template for amplifying TCR beta CDR3 regions. First-round RT-PCR of the TCR CDR3 relied on the HTBI primer set. Each CDR3 protein is one row after TCRdb ran MiXCR on the multiplex PCR reads. The sample shows about 510,000 distinct CDR3 sequences, around 43% of them seen only once. A patient was excluded if there was uncontrolled infection, other autoimmune disease, pregnancy or lactation. Diagnoses were made from clinical symptoms, serum measures (thyroxine and TRAb), thyroid ultrasound and orbital computed tomography. The CDR3 contains 16 residues. Germline V gives CDR1 SEHNR, CDR2 FQNEAQ (reference sequence). Trimming left V 7 bases short and J 8 bases short, with 23 bases between.

The origin of this receptor is an adult woman with Graves' disease, either hyperthyroidism or ophthalmopathy (not recorded which). Specimen: peripheral blood or thyroid tissue (not recorded which). This chain joins TRBV7-9 and TRBJ1-4; D remains unclear. This CDR3 reads CASIPGFRGPREKLFF. The CDR3 DNA follows: TGTGCCAGCATCCCCGGGTTTCGCGGACCTCGGGAAAAACTGTTTTTT.